This T cell receptor (beta chain) was identified during a study of blood T cells in healthy people across ages. Notes on the study in general: Older age went with lower TCR beta diversity per million T cells, in a roughly linear way.

Primers used in a second PCR of about 6 to 11 cycles were a sample-barcoded 5' primer and a J-beta primer mix. TCRdb fed the 5' RACE reads into MiXCR, producing one record per CDR3 protein. Among approximately 850,000 distinct CDR3 sequences listed, 58% were seen once. The study recruited healthy Caucasian donors from Russia who were aged about 6 to 90. Investigators took about 9.4 milliliters of peripheral blood from every donor. Total RNA extracted from each sample amounted to at least 5 micrograms. The CDR3 runs 13 residues. The germline V gene encodes CDR1 SGHTA and CDR2 FQGTGA. The V and J ends lost 5 bases and 9 bases, in that order; junction bases with no gene match: 9. Concerning this clonotype: The antigen is not known.

This chain joins TRBV7-3 and TRBJ1-1; 7 nucleotides line up with TRBD1. Sequenced: blood. This clonotype was obtained from a man aged 25-40 years in good health. The CDR3 reads CASSPDRDSQAFF. Written as DNA, the CDR3 is TGTGCCAGCAGCCCCGACCGGGACAGCCAAGCTTTCTTT.